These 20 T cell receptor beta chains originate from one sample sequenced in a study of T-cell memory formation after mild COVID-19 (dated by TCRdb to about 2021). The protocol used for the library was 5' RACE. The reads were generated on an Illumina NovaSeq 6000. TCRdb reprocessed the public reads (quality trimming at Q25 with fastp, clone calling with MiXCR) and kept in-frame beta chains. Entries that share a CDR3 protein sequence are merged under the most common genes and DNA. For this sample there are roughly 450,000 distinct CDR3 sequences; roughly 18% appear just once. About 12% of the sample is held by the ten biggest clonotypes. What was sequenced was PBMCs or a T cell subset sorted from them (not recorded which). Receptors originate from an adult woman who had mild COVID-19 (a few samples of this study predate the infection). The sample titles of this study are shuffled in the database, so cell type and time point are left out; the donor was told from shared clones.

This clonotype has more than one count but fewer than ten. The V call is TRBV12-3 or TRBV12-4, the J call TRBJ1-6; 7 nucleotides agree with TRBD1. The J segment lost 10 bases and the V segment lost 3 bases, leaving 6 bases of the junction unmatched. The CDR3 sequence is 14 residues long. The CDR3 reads CASSLPPGGSPLHF. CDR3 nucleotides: TGTGCCAGCAGTTTGCCCCCAGGGGGGTCACCCCTCCACTTT.

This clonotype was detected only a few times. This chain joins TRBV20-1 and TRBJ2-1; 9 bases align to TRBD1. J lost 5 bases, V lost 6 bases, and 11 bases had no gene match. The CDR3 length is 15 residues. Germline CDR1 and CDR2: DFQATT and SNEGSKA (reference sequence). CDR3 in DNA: TGCAGTGCCCCGCCGGGGGGACAGGGTAACAATGAGCAGTTCTTC. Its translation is CSAPPGGQGNNEQFF.

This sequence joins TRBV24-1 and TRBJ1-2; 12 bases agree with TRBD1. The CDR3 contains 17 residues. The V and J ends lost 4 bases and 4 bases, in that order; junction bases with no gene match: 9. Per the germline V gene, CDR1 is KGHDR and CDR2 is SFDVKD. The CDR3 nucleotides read TGTGCCACCAGTGACAGGGACAGGGGGCGAAGCGGCTATGGCTACACCTTC. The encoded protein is CATSDRDRGRSGYGYTF.

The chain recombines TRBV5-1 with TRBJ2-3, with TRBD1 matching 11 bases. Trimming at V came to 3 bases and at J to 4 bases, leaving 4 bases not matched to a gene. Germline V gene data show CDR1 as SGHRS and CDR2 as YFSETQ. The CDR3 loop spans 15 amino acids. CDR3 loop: CASSWGTGGADTQYF. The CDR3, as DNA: TGCGCCAGCAGCTGGGGGACAGGGGGAGCAGATACGCAGTATTTT.

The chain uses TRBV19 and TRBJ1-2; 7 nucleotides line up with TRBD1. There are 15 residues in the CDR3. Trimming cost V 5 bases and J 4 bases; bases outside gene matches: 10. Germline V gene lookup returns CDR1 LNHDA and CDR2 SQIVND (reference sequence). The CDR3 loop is CASSLNPGQAYGYTF. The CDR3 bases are TGTGCCAGTAGTCTAAACCCCGGACAGGCCTATGGCTACACCTTC.

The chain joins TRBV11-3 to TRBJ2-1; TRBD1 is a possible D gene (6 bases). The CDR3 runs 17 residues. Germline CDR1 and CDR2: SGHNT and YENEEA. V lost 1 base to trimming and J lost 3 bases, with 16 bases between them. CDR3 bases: TGTGCCAGCAGCTTAGCTGGGGGCCTCGGCAACTACAATGAGCAGTTCTTC. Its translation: CASSLAGGLGNYNEQFF.

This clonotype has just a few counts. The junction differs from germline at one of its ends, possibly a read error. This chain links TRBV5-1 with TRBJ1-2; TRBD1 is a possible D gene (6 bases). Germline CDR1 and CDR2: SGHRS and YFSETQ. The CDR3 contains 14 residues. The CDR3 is CSSSFEGVNYGYTF. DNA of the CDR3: TGCTCCAGCAGCTTCGAGGGGGTTAACTATGGCTACACCTTC.

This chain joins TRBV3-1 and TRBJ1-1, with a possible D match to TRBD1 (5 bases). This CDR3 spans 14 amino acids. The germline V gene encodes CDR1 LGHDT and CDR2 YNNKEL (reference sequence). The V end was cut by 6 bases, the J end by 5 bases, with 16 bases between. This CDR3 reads CASRSEGILTEAFF. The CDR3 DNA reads TGTGCCAGCAGGTCAGAGGGGATCTTGACTGAAGCTTTCTTT.

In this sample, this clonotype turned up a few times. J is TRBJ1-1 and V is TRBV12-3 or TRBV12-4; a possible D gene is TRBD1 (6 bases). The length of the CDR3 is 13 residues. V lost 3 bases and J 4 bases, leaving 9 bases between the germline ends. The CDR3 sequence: CASSLDRTTEAFF. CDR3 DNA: TGTGCCAGCAGTTTGGACAGAACCACTGAAGCTTTCTTT.

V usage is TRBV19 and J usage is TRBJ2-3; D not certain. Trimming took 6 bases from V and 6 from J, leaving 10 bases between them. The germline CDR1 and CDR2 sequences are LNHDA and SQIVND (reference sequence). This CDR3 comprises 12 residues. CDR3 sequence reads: CASRVSGDTQYF. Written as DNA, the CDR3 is TGTGCCAGTAGGGTATCAGGTGATACGCAGTATTTT.

The CDR3 DNA reads as TGTGCCAGTACCACCCTCGGACAGGCCAATCAGCCCCAGCATTTT. Protein sequence: CASTTLGQANQPQHF. This chain connects TRBV19 to TRBJ1-5; 7 bases agree with TRBD1. The CDR3 spans 15 residues. Germline CDR1 reads LNHDA; CDR2 reads SQIVND (reference sequence). V shed 7 bases and J 3 bases; nucleotides not matched to a gene: 9. The whole variable domain, filled in from reference TRBV19 and TRBJ1-5, reads DGGITQSPKYLFRKEGQNVTLSCEQNLNHDAMYWYRQDPGQGLRLIYYSQIVNDFQKGDIAEGYSVSREKKESFPLTVTSAQKNPTAFYLCASTTLGQANQPQHFGDGTRLSIL.

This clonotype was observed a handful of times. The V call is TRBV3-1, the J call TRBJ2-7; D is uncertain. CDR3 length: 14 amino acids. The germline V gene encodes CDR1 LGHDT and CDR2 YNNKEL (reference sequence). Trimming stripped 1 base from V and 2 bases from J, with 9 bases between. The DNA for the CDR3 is TGTGCCAGCAGCCAAGGTCAGCTTGCCTACGAGCAGTACTTC. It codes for CASSQGQLAYEQYF.

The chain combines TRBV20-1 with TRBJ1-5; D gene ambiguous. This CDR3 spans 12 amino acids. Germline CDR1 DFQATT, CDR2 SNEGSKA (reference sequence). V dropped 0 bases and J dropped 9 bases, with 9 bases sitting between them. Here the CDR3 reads CSARDGQSPQHF. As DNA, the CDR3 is TGCAGTGCTAGAGACGGTCAGTCGCCCCAGCATTTT.

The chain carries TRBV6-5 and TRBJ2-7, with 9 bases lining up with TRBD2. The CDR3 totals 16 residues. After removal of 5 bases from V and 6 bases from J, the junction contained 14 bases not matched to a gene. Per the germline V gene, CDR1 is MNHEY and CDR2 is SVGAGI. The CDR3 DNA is TGTGCCAGCAGTCAGCGTCTAGCGGGGACCCCCCTCGAGCAGTACTTC. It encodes CASSQRLAGTPLEQYF.

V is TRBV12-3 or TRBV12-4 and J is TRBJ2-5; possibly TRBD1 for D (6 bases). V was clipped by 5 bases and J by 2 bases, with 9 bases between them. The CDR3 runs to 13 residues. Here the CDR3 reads CASSGQLQETQYF. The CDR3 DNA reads TGTGCCAGCAGTGGACAGCTTCAAGAGACCCAGTACTTC.

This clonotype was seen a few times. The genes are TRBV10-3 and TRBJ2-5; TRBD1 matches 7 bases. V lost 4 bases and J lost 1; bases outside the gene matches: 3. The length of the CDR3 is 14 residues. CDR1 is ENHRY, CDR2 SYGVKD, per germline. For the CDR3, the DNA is TGTGCCATCAGTGGCCCAGGGGGCCAAGAGACCCAGTACTTC. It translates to CAISGPGGQETQYF.

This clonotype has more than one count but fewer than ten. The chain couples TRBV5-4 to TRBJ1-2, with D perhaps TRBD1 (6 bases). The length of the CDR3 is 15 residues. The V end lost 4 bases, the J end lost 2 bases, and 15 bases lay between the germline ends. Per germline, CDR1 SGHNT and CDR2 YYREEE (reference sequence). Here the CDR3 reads CASSILDSPNYGYTF. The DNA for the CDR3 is TGTGCCAGCAGCATCCTGGACAGTCCGAACTATGGCTACACCTTC.

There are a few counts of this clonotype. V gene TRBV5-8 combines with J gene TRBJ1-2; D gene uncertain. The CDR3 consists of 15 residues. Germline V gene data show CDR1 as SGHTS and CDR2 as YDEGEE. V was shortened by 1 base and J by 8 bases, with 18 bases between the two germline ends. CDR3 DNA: TGTGCCAGCAGCTTGTACCAGGAATTTCGTAAAGGCTACACCTTC. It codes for CASSLYQEFRKGYTF.

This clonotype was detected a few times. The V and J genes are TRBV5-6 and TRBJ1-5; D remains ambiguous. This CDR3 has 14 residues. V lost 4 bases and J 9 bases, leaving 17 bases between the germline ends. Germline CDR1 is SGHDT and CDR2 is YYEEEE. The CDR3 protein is CASSERTARGPQHF. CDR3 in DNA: TGTGCCAGCAGCGAAAGGACGGCGCGAGGGCCCCAGCATTTT.

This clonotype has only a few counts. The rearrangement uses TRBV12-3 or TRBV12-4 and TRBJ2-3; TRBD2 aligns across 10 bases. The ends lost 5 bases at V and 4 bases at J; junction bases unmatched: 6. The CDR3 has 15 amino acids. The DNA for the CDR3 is TGTGCCAGCAGTCCTCCCGGGACTAGCGCAGATACGCAGTATTTT. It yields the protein CASSPPGTSADTQYF.